Here is one T cell receptor (beta chain) with its context. This clonotype was seen repeatedly, ten times or more. The antigen it recognizes is unknown. Base qualities are missing; no much larger clone stands one base away. The TCR beta CDR3 regions were amplified from RNA transcripts. For the first round of RT-PCR on the TCR CDR3, the HTBI primer set was used together with the Qiagen OneStep RT-PCR kit. Libraries were constructed in a second round of multiplex PCR, after which size selection and purification were carried out. Sequencing of the libraries was done on an Illumina HiSeq2000 using paired-end 100 bp reads. The study's processing was this. SOAPnuke was used to process the raw data, throwing out any read that contained adapters or uncalled bases, had a mean Phred below 15, or lacked an exact constant-primer or identifier match. COPE v1.2.5 was used to merge high-quality paired reads, and clonotypes were defined as unique nucleotide sequences. Clonotypes were aligned to IMGT TRBV, TRBD and TRBJ reference segments using MiTCR v1.1. The analysis included only V-J combinations with a frequency above 0.0001, which together covered 99% to 99.2% of the repertoires. A TCS score was defined as the ratio of F50 (clonal expansion) to E x V (chaos), with BLOSUM62-based TCRdist applied between CDR3 peptides within each V-J. Welch's t-statistics and random forest reduced 500 to 550 V-J features to roughly 13, which were used in a naive Bayes classifier (R e1071). The raw public data were reprocessed by TCRdb itself: fastp quality trimming at Q25, MiXCR clonotype calling, in-frame beta chains only. Every CDR3 protein is listed once, alongside the most common genes and DNA of its rows. The authors' filters were not applied to this entry. For this sample there are about 480,000 distinct CDR3 sequences; approximately 23% appear just once. About 49% of the sample rests with the top ten.

This entry comes from a study of T cells in Graves' hyperthyroidism and ophthalmopathy (dated by TCRdb to the late 2010s). With regard to the full study: Peripheral blood samples were taken at initial diagnosis, before any treatment was given. The 75 to 100 discovery patients were divided at random into training and test sets in a 7:3 ratio. The paper reports TCR Vbeta CDR3 sequencing of fewer than 150 peripheral blood samples: around 45 ophthalmopathy, under 80 hyperthyroidism and 17 progressor patients. Once sampling was done, hyperthyroidism patients were given methimazole at a starting dose of 30 mg daily, whereas ophthalmopathy patients were given high-dose intravenous methylprednisolone. To identify distinguishing TCR V-J signatures, a discovery cohort of around 100 patients was used, comprising roughly 45 with Graves' ophthalmopathy and around 57 with stable Graves' hyperthyroidism. In several Graves' hyperthyroidism patients, the study also compared T-cell repertoires from thyroid tissue with T-cell repertoires from blood. Whether ophthalmopathy could be predicted prospectively was tested in an independent validation cohort made up of roughly 19 hyperthyroidism patients plus 17 patients who later progressed to ophthalmopathy. General conclusions and limits of the study: Ophthalmopathy was separated from stable hyperthyroidism by a 13 V-J signature model, with just over 85% sensitivity and roughly 84% specificity obtained in cross-validation and 80%/75% obtained in testing. No statistical method was used to fix the sample size in advance, and group allocation was not hidden from the investigators. Blood samples also contained most of the expanded thyroid clonotypes (frequency above 0.001), which suggests that blood repertoires may reflect thyroid immune responses. In validation, the model predicted progression to ophthalmopathy with over 65% sensitivity and about 72% specificity, a median of roughly seven months before onset.

Moderately to severely active disease, a Clinical Activity Score of at least 3, a NOSPECS grade of at least 4, and a duration under 3 months were present in ophthalmopathy patients. Any patient with an uncontrolled infection, another autoimmune disease, pregnancy or lactation was excluded. Diagnoses were based on clinical symptoms, serum thyroxine and TRAb, thyroid ultrasound and orbital computed tomography. PBMCs were isolated from more than 9 ml of fresh peripheral blood by Ficoll-Paque density gradient centrifugation. Total RNA was extracted with Trizol reagent, and quality was checked on an Agilent 2100 Bioanalyzer. For CDR1 and CDR2, the germline V gene (reference sequence) lists GTSNPN and SVGIG. Counted from cysteine to phenylalanine, this CDR3 has 11 amino acids. Only the CDR3 part of the read is kept: 33 bases, read in frame from the first base. V and J are truncated by 1 base and 4 bases respectively, leaving an intervening sequence of 4 bases.

This clonotype was obtained from a woman aged 70-85 years with Graves' ophthalmopathy. In this chain, TRBV30 is recombined with TRBJ1-2; the D gene cannot be named for sure. The source material was blood. The CDR3 reads CAWSDRYGYTF. The bases read TGTGCCTGGAGTGACCGCTATGGCTACACCTTC.